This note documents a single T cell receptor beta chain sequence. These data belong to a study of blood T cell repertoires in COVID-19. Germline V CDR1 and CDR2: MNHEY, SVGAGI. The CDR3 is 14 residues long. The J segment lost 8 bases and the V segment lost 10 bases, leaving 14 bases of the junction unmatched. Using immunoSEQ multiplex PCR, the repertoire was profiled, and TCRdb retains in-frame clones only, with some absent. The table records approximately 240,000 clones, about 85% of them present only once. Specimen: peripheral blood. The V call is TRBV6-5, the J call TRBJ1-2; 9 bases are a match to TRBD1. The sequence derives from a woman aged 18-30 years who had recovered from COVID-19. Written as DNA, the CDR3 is TGTGCCACCCAGGACAGGGGTCTTGTTCGAGGCTACACCTTC. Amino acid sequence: CATQDRGLVRGYTF.